The rows below give T cell receptor beta chains drawn from one sample of a study of shared clonotypes between healthy human individuals. Libraries were prepared by immunoSEQ multiplex PCR; TCRdb keeps only in-frame clonotypes and omits some of them. The repertoire holds approximately 1.5 million clones, with roughly 98.5% as singletons. Material: naive CD4+ T cells sorted from blood. These receptors originate from a man younger than 40 in good health. CDR3s leave out the opening cysteine and the closing phenylalanine or tryptophan. Clone size appears in some rows only: once, few, many, or a class for an expanded clone.

TRBV28	14	.	TRBJ2-1	ASSLSGSVPYNEQF
TRBV7-2	12	.	TRBJ2-5	ASSLAGYQETQY
TRBV4-1	14	.	TRBJ2-1	ASSQVGLEVYNEQF
TRBV11-3	10	.	TRBJ2-4	ASSGDGLVQY
TRBV12-2	14	.	TRBJ2-7	ASRSRRDRGYDEQY
TRBV18	12	.	TRBJ1-5	ASSPEGFNQPQH
TRBV6-6	12	.	TRBJ1-2	ASSYYSTNYGYT
TRBV5-1	13	.	TRBJ2-3	ASSLGPTGGDTQY
TRBV19	10	once	TRBJ1-1	ASSNRGLKAF
TRBV5-6	15	.	TRBJ1-4	ASSLEIGTGLEEKLF
TRBV5-6	15	.	TRBJ2-7	ASSFTGHPLAVGEQY
TRBV6-1	16	.	TRBJ1-3	ASSEARGQAFSGNTIY
TRBV6-4	12	.	TRBJ2-2	ASSPGLTTGELF
TRBV5-1	14	.	TRBJ2-5	ASSATSSPRQETQY
TRBV4-1	14	.	TRBJ2-5	ASSLGRPEGRETQY
TRBV15	11	.	TRBJ1-5	ATSRRNGQPQH
TRBV9	14	.	TRBJ2-3	ASSISPGLAADTQY
TRBV5-1	14	once	TRBJ2-2	ASSLGRGWNTGELF
TRBV9	13	.	TRBJ2-7	ASSVASGSSHEQY
TRBV5-4	13	.	TRBJ1-3	ASSLRGLPGNTIY
TRBV9	12	.	TRBJ2-1	ASPPETAYNEQF
TRBV20-1	9	.	TRBJ2-1	SASRSDEQF